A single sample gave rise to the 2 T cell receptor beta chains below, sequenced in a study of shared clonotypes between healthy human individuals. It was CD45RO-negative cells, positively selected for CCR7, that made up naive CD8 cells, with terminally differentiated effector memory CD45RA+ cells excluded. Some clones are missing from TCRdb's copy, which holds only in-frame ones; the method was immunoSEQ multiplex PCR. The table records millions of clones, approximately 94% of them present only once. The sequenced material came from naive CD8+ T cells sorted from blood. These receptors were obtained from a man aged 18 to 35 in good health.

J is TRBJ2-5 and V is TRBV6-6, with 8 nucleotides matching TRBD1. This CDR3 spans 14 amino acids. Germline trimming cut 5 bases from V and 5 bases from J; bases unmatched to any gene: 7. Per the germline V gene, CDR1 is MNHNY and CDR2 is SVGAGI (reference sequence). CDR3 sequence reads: CASSPSGGAETQYF. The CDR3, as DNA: TGTGCCAGCAGTCCCTCAGGGGGCGCGGAGACCCAGTACTTC.

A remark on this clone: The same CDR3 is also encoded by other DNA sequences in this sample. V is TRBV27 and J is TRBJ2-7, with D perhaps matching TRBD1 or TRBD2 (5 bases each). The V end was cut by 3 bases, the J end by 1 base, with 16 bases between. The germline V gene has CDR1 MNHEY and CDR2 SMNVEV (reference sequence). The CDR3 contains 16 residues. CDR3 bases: TGTGCCAGCAGTTTGAGTACCGGGACGGTATCCTACGAGCAGTACTTC. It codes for CASSLSTGTVSYEQYF.